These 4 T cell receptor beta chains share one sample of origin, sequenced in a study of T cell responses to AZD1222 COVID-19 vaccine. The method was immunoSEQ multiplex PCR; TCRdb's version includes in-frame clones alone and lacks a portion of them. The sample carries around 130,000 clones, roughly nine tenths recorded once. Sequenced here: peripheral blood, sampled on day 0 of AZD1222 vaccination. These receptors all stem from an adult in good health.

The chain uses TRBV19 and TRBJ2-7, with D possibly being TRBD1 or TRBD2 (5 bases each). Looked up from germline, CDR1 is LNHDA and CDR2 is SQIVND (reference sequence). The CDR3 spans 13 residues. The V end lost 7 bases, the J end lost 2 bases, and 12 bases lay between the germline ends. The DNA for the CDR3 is TGTGCCAGTACCGATGGGGGAACCTACGAGCAGTACTTC. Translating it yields CASTDGGTYEQYF. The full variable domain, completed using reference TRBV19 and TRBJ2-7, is DGGITQSPKYLFRKEGQNVTLSCEQNLNHDAMYWYRQDPGQGLRLIYYSQIVNDFQKGDIAEGYSVSREKKESFPLTVTSAQKNPTAFYLCASTDGGTYEQYFGPGTRLTVT.

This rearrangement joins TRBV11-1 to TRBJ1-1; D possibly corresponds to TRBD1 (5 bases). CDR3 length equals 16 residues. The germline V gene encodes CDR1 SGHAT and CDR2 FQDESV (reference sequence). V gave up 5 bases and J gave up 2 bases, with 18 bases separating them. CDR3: CASSPIMRGINTEAFF. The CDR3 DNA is TGTGCCAGCAGCCCAATCATGAGGGGCATAAACACTGAAGCTTTCTTT.

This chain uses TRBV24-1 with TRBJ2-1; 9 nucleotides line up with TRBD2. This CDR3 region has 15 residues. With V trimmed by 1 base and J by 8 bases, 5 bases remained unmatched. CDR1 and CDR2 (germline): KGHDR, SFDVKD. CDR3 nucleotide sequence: TGTGCCACCAGTGATTTTGCTAGCGGGACCGATGAGCAGTTCTTC. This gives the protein CATSDFASGTDEQFF.

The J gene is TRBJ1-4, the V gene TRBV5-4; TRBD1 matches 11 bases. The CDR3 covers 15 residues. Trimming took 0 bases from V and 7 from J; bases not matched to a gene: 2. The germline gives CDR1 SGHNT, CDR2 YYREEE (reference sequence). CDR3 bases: TGTGCCAGCAGCTTGGGGACAGGGGGCCTTGAAAAACTGTTTTTT. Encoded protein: CASSLGTGGLEKLFF.